A selection of T cell receptor beta chains follows, all from one sample in a study of T cells in localized non-small cell lung cancer. This table comes from immunoSEQ multiplex PCR, and its TCRdb copy is limited to in-frame clones, with some not included. The sample gives around 16,000 clones, roughly 90% of which show up once; under 35% is in the top ten. The source material was peripheral blood, sampled before any cancer treatment. These receptors all stem from a female donor older than 55 with stage III squamous cell lung carcinoma. CDR3s include the opening cysteine and the closing phenylalanine or tryptophan. A D gene is named only where the DNA matches it firmly. Part of the rows lack a size; the others show once, few, many or a class for expanded clones.

V gene,J gene,clone size,D gene,CDR3 DNA,CDR3 protein
TRBV7-7,TRBJ2-1,-,TRBD2,TGTGCTAGCAGCCATGGGGTAGCGGGAGCGGGTTACAATGAGCAGTTCTTC,CASSHGVAGAGYNEQFF
TRBV28,TRBJ2-7,-,-,TGTGCCAGCAGTTGGGGCCGGGGCTCCTACGAGCAGTACTTC,CASSWGRGSYEQYF
TRBV9,TRBJ2-5,-,-,TGTGCCAGCAGCGTAGGACGGGGGCTCCAAGAGACCCAGTACTTC,CASSVGRGLQETQYF
TRBV7-6,TRBJ2-2,-,-,TGTGCCAGCAGCCTAACGGGGCCTCCGGCCGGGGAGCTGTTTTTT,CASSLTGPPAGELFF
TRBV15,TRBJ2-1,-,TRBD2,TGTGCCACCAGCAGAGGGGGGACAGCAACTAGCGGGCGTTACAATGAGCAGTTCTTC,CATSRGGTATSGRYNEQFF
TRBV13,TRBJ2-2,once,TRBD1,TGTGCCAGCAGCCGGGACAGTAACACCGGGGAGCTGTTTTTT,CASSRDSNTGELFF
TRBV29-1,TRBJ1-1,-,-,TGCAGCGTTGCGAGGGGAATGAACACTGAAGCTTTCTTT,CSVARGMNTEAFF
TRBV18,TRBJ2-3,-,TRBD1,TGTGCCAGCTCAGCCGGGACAGGAGGGAGCACAGATACGCAGTATTTT,CASSAGTGGSTDTQYF
TRBV4-2,TRBJ2-1,few,TRBD2,TGTGCCAGCAGCCAGACTAGCGGGACAGGGTACAATGAGCAGTTCTTC,CASSQTSGTGYNEQFF
TRBV27,TRBJ1-4,-,-,TGTGCCAGCAGTCCCCGGGCGACAGGTTTGGGCAATGAAAAACTGTTTTTT,CASSPRATGLGNEKLFF
TRBV28,TRBJ1-1,once,TRBD1,TGTGCCAGCAGTCGGACAGGGAACACTGAAGCTTTCTTT,CASSRTGNTEAFF
TRBV4-2,TRBJ1-6,-,TRBD1,TGTGCCAGCAGCCAAGAGGCGTGGGACAGCGTCGGCATTTATTCACCCCTCCACTTT,CASSQEAWDSVGIYSPLHF
TRBV28,TRBJ1-1,-,-,TGTGCCAGCACCTTGACAAGGGAAAACACTGAAGCTTTCTTT,CASTLTRENTEAFF
TRBV9,TRBJ1-6,-,-,TGTGCCAGCAGCGTAGAGGAGGGGCGGAATTCACCCCTCCACTTT,CASSVEEGRNSPLHF
TRBV7-2,TRBJ2-1,-,-,TGTGCCAGCAGCCTTGCGACTAGTGGGGGGCTAAGCTCCTACAATGAGCAGTTCTTC,CASSLATSGGLSSYNEQFF
TRBV14,TRBJ2-7,-,-,TGTGCCAGCAGCCAAGTTGGCAGCCATCAGTACTTC,CASSQVGSHQYF
TRBV4-1,TRBJ2-3,-,TRBD2,TGCGCCAGCAGCCAAGACCCGAAAGCGGGGGGCTCTTCCGATACGCAGTATTTT,CASSQDPKAGGSSDTQYF
TRBV6-5,TRBJ1-1,-,-,TGTGCCAGCAGCCAACGTCGCCAAAACACTGAAGCTTTCTTT,CASSQRRQNTEAFF
TRBV5-4,TRBJ1-2,-,TRBD1,TGTGCCAGCAGCGCTAGGACAGGGGACTATGGCTACACCTTC,CASSARTGDYGYTF
TRBV9,TRBJ2-5,-,TRBD1,TGTGCCAGCAGCGTAGCTCCGACAGGGGGCGAGGAGACCCAGTACTTC,CASSVAPTGGEETQYF
TRBV19,TRBJ1-1,-,-,TGTGCCAGTAGTATACTCAGGGGGAACACTGAAGCTTTCTTT,CASSILRGNTEAFF
TRBV6-1,TRBJ1-1,once,-,TGTGCCAGCAGTGACAACTCGGTCCCTGAAGCTTTCTTT,CASSDNSVPEAFF
TRBV9,TRBJ1-1,-,-,TGTGCCAGCAGCGCGGACAATACTATGAACACTGAAGCTTTCTTT,CASSADNTMNTEAFF
TRBV28,TRBJ2-5,-,-,TGTGCCAGCAGTACTAAAGAGACCCAGTACTTC,CASSTKETQYF
TRBV7-8,TRBJ2-1,once,-,TGTGCCAGCAGCTTACAGGGGAGTTACAATGAGCAGTTCTTC,CASSLQGSYNEQFF
TRBV2,TRBJ1-1,-,-,TGTGCCAGCAGTGTTCAGGGTTGGGGCACTGAAGCTTTCTTT,CASSVQGWGTEAFF
TRBV5-6,TRBJ2-5,-,-,TGTGCCAGCAGCTTGGCCCGAGACAGCCTGGTGGAGACCCAGTACTTC,CASSLARDSLVETQYF
TRBV28,TRBJ2-2,few,-,TGTGCCAGCAGTTTTCGAAGGCGAGACGGGGAGCTGTTTTTT,CASSFRRRDGELFF
TRBV5-3,TRBJ1-2,once,-,TGTGCCAGAAGCCAAAGCACTAACTATGGCTACACCTTC,CARSQSTNYGYTF
TRBV11-2,TRBJ2-7,-,TRBD1,TGTGCCAGCAGCTTACAGGGGGTAGGCTACGAGCAGTACTTC,CASSLQGVGYEQYF
TRBV4-1,TRBJ2-3,-,-,TGCGCCAGCAGCCAAGCGAGAGGAGATACGCAGTATTTT,CASSQARGDTQYF
TRBV6-1,TRBJ1-1,-,-,TGTGCCAGCAGTGTTGGGACGACGCGTGTGGCTGAAGCTTTCTTT,CASSVGTTRVAEAFF
TRBV10-1,TRBJ1-2,-,-,TGCGCCAGTAGGGGGGCAGGGTGCACGGTTTTCTATGGCTACACCTTC,CASRGAGCTVFYGYTF
TRBV2,TRBJ2-6,once,TRBD1,TGTGCCAGCAGATTCCGGGACAGGGGTTTCTTCGGGGCCAACGTCCTGACTTTC,CASRFRDRGFFGANVLTF
TRBV7-2,TRBJ2-3,once,-,TGTGCCAGCAGCTTGGAGCGCACAGATACGCAGTATTTT,CASSLERTDTQYF
TRBV15,TRBJ2-4,-,-,TGTGCCACCAGCAGAGATCGGGACTCACCACCGGGGGACATTCAGTACTTC,CATSRDRDSPPGDIQYF
TRBV19,TRBJ1-2,-,-,TGTGCCAGTAGTCTTCTCGGAGATGGCTACACCTTC,CASSLLGDGYTF
TRBV19,TRBJ1-4,few,-,TGTGCCAGTAGTATGGGCTATGGAAGTGAAAAACTGTTTTTT,CASSMGYGSEKLFF
TRBV28,TRBJ2-7,-,-,TGTGCCAGCAGTTATGCAAACTACGAGCAGTACTTC,CASSYANYEQYF
TRBV28,TRBJ2-1,-,TRBD2,TGTGCCAGCAGTTTATTAGGGGCTAGCGGGAGCAATGAGCAGTTCTTC,CASSLLGASGSNEQFF
TRBV7-2,TRBJ2-2,-,-,TGTGCCAGCACCCCCGTTTTTAGCGGCGCCGGGGAGCTGTTTTTT,CASTPVFSGAGELFF
TRBV28,TRBJ1-2,few,TRBD1,TGTGCCAGCAGTTACCCCCCAGGGGGCGACTATGGCTACACCTTC,CASSYPPGGDYGYTF
TRBV6-5,TRBJ2-3,-,TRBD1,TGTGCCAGCAGTTACTCGCTGGCAGGGGGCAAAGATACGCAGTATTTT,CASSYSLAGGKDTQYF
TRBV5-6,TRBJ2-7,-,TRBD1,TGTGCCAGCAGCTGGGGGACAGGGACCTACGAGCAGTACTTC,CASSWGTGTYEQYF
TRBV6-6,TRBJ1-5,-,-,TGTGCCAGCAACCTACATGAGAGGGGCAATCAGCCCCAGCATTTT,CASNLHERGNQPQHF
TRBV5-4,TRBJ2-5,-,-,TGTGCCAGCAGCGTTGGAAAGAGAGAAGAGACCCAGTACTTC,CASSVGKREETQYF
TRBV15,TRBJ2-1,-,TRBD2,TGTGCCACCAGCAGACCTTATCGGGAGGCCCCGCACAATGAGCAGTTCTTC,CATSRPYREAPHNEQFF
TRBV6-1,TRBJ1-2,once,TRBD1,TGTGCCAGCAGTGAGGGGACAGTCTATGGCTACACCTTC,CASSEGTVYGYTF
TRBV13,TRBJ2-1,-,-,TGTGCCAGCAGCTTAAAGGTTAAGGGGTCACACAATGAGCAGTTCTTC,CASSLKVKGSHNEQFF
TRBV2,TRBJ1-2,-,-,TGTGCCAGCAGGCAAACCTCGGGGAACTATGGCTACACCTTC,CASRQTSGNYGYTF
TRBV19,TRBJ1-1,-,-,TGTGCCAGTAGCCACCTGAACACTGAAGCTTTCTTT,CASSHLNTEAFF
TRBV28,TRBJ2-3,-,TRBD2,TGTGCCAGCAGTAGGAGCGGGGGCGCAGATACGCAGTATTTT,CASSRSGGADTQYF